The rows below give T cell receptor beta chains drawn from one sample of a study of beta chain features in type 1 diabetes. Clones were sequenced by immunoSEQ multiplex PCR, and TCRdb holds only the in-frame ones, with some missing. The sample has approximately 120,000 clones, 40% seen once; the top ten hold approximately 0.065%. Sequencing was performed on stem cell memory CD4+ T cells from blood. The receptors shown here come from a woman aged 18-29 years in good health. CDR3s include the opening cysteine and the closing phenylalanine or tryptophan. A D gene is named only where the DNA matches it firmly. A row's size may be missing; if present it is once, few, many or a size class.

size | D | J | V | DNA | CDR3
- | - | TRBJ1-1 | TRBV7-3 | TGTGCCAGCAGCTTGACGACAGGAATGAACACTGAAGCTTTCTTT | CASSLTTGMNTEAFF
few | TRBD2 | TRBJ2-1 | TRBV7-9 | TGTGCCAGCAGCTTAAAATTAGCGGGAGGGTACAATGAGCAGTTCTTC | CASSLKLAGGYNEQFF
- | - | TRBJ2-3 | TRBV30 | TGTGCCTGGAGGTCCCTAGGAAAGGGACTCACAGATACGCAGTATTTT | CAWRSLGKGLTDTQYF
once | - | TRBJ2-1 | TRBV28 | TGTGCCAGCAGAGGAACCACTAGCTACAATGAGCAGTTCTTC | CASRGTTSYNEQFF
- | - | TRBJ2-1 | TRBV5-1 | TGCGCCAGCAGCTTGGCCAGAGGGCAGGGGACATACAATGAGCAGTTCTTC | CASSLARGQGTYNEQFF
- | - | TRBJ1-1 | TRBV19 | TGTGCCAGTACTCAATATAGGAGCACTGAAGCTTTCTTT | CASTQYRSTEAFF
few | TRBD2 | TRBJ2-7 | TRBV4-1 | TGCGCCAGCAGCCAAGATCCCGGACTAGCGGGGGATACCTACGAGCAGTACTTC | CASSQDPGLAGDTYEQYF
- | - | TRBJ1-2 | TRBV6-1 | TGTGCCAGCAGTGAAGTCGGCAGGGGCTATGGCTACACCTTC | CASSEVGRGYGYTF
- | - | TRBJ2-6 | TRBV27 | TGTGCCAGCCACCGTCTGGCGGGGCCCGGGGCCAACGTCCTGACTTTC | CASHRLAGPGANVLTF
few | TRBD2 | TRBJ2-1 | TRBV11-2 | TGTGCCAGCAGCTTTGTAGCGGGAGGGCCTTATGAGCAGTTCTTC | CASSFVAGGPYEQFF
few | TRBD2 | TRBJ2-1 | TRBV4-2 | TGTGCCAGCAGCCAAGGACGCCCTAGCGGGAGGGCACACAATGAGCAGTTCTTC | CASSQGRPSGRAHNEQFF
- | - | TRBJ2-7 | TRBV28 | TGTGCCAGCAGTTTACCCAGGGGATTTGACGAGCAGTACTTC | CASSLPRGFDEQYF
- | - | TRBJ2-4 | TRBV5-6 | TGTGCCAGCAGCTTGGCAGGACAGTGGTTTCAGTACTTC | CASSLAGQWFQYF
- | - | TRBJ2-5 | TRBV21-1 | TGTGCCAGCCCCATTCCGGGACAGACGTTTGGGGAGACCCAGTACTTC | CASPIPGQTFGETQYF
once | - | TRBJ1-3 | TRBV14 | TGTGCCAGCAGCCGACGTCCGGGACAAGGAAACACCATATATTTT | CASSRRPGQGNTIYF